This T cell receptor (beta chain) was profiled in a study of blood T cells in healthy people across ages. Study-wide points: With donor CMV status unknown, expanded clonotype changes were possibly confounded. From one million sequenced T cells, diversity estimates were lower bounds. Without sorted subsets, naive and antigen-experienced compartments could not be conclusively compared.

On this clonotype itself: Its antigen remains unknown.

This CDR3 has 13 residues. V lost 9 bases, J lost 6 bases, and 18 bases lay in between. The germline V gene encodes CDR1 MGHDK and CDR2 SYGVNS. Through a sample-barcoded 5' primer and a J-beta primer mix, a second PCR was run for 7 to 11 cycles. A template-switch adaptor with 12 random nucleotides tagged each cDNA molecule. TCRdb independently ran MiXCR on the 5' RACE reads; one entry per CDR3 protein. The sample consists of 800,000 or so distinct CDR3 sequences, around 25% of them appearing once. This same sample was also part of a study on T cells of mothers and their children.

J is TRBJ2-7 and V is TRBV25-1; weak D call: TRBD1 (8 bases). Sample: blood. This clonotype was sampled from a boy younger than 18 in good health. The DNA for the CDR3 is TGTGCCAGTAGGACAGGGCGGGGGTCCGAGCAGTACTTC. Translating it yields CASRTGRGSEQYF.